The 3 T cell receptor beta chains below were found in one sample sequenced in a study of blood T cell repertoires in COVID-19. The method was immunoSEQ multiplex PCR; TCRdb's version includes in-frame clones alone and lacks a portion of them. The sample records 300,000 to 500,000 clones, 88% being singletons. Source material: PBMCs or T cells enriched from blood (not recorded which). The receptors were sampled from a woman aged 25 to 45 with acute COVID-19.

The table lists this clone with a count of one. This chain joins TRBV30 and TRBJ2-1; D is perhaps TRBD2 (7 bases). Germline CDR1 GTSNPN, CDR2 SVGIG (reference sequence). The CDR3 has 17 amino acids. The DNA of the CDR3 is TGTGCTTGGCACAGGGAGGGTAATCCTCGGCCCTACAATGAGCAGTTCTTC. It translates to CAWHREGNPRPYNEQFF.

The V gene is TRBV28, the J gene TRBJ1-6; possibly TRBD1 for D (5 bases). The V gene lost 2 bases and the J gene lost 10 bases, with 15 bases spanning the gap. This CDR3 has 15 residues. The V gene's germline CDR1 is MDHEN and CDR2 SYDVKM. CDR3 protein: CASSLGGTWGSPLHF. CDR3 bases: TGTGCCAGCAGTTTAGGCGGGACCTGGGGGTCACCCCTCCACTTT.

The chain is built from TRBV24-1 and TRBJ1-4; maybe TRBD1 (5 bases). Germline lookup yields CDR1 KGHDR and CDR2 SFDVKD. Trimming took off 2 bases at V and 7 bases at J, with 13 bases between the two ends. The CDR3 is 15 amino acids. This CDR3 is CATSDSQVKGEKLFF. The CDR3 region has the DNA TGTGCCACCAGTGATTCACAGGTAAAGGGTGAAAAACTGTTTTTT.